This TCR beta chain was identified during a study of T-cell memory formation after mild COVID-19 (dated by TCRdb to the early 2020s). In terms of the full investigation: Most TCR sequence clusters were specific to one of the two donors. The cohort was made up of two young adult volunteers, one female and one male, who were previously healthy. T-cell clones expanding and contracting after mild COVID-19 in two donors were tracked by longitudinal TCRalpha and TCRbeta repertoire sequencing.

Sequenced using an Illumina NovaSeq 6000. TCRalpha and TCRbeta cDNA libraries were built by 5'RACE with constant-segment primers, adding sample barcodes and unique molecular identifiers. Trizol reagent was used to extract RNA from every sample. Library amplification was performed in two PCR steps, and a second sample barcode and Illumina TruSeq adapters were introduced in the second step. Sequencing of libraries was performed on an Illumina NovaSeq with 2 x 150 bp paired-end reads. As for the original processing: Demultiplexing of reads and collapsing into UMI-guided consensus sequences were performed with migec v1.2.7. Using mixcr v2.1.11, UMI consensuses were aligned to TRA and TRB V and J templates and then assembled into clonotypes. A clonotype was counted as expanded or contracted only if both edgeR and NoisET called the change significant, with noise models trained on biological replicates. For edgeR calls, the cutoffs were a false discovery rate-adjusted p below 0.01 and a log2 fold-change threshold of 1. PCA with hierarchical clustering of max-normalized trajectories of the 1000 most abundant clonotypes was used as exploratory dynamics analysis. The CD4 or CD8 phenotype of responding clones was assigned using the separately sequenced CD4+ and CD8+ repertoires. TCRdb trimmed the raw reads at Q25, called clones with MiXCR and kept productive beta chains. Identical CDR3 protein sequences are pooled into one entry, listed with their most common genes and DNA. The V and J calls follow TCRdb's processing rather than the paper's. The sample contains approximately 580,000 distinct CDR3 sequences, over 20% of them found a single time. Approximately 12% of the sample is taken by the ten largest.

Regarding this clonotype: Its antigen is not yet known. Base quality data are lacking; no much larger clone is found one base away.

Results and caveats for the whole study, not just this receptor: SARS-CoV-2 specificity of the second-wave clones peaking on day 37 was not confirmed. Clones that contracted from day 15 to 85 showed balanced CD4/CD8 phenotypes, whereas a second wave of clones that expanded from day 15 to 37 leaned towards CD4+. Contracting CD4+ clones were located mainly in the CM and EM memory subsets, whereas CD8+ clones were found to be enriched in EMRA. The study included only a couple of mild cases, and larger cohorts that include severe cases with pre-infection samples were judged to be necessary. Some responding clones were detected in pre-infection memory, suggesting pre-existing cross-reactive memory T cells joined the SARS-CoV-2 response.

PBMCs were isolated by Ficoll-Paque density gradient centrifugation. Relative to germline, V is 4 bases shorter and J is 5 bases shorter, with 14 bases between their ends. The germline V gene (reference sequence) sets CDR1 to DFQATT and CDR2 to SNEGSKA. The CDR3, cysteine through phenylalanine, is 13 amino acids long. Just the 39-base CDR3 DNA is kept, in frame starting at base 1. This TCR derives from an adult woman who had mild COVID-19 (a few samples of this study predate the infection). The sample titles of this study are shuffled in the database, so cell type and time point are left out; the donor was told from shared clones. The sample consisted of PBMCs or a T cell subset sorted from them (not recorded which). The V gene is TRBV20-1 and the J gene is TRBJ2-5, with a tentative D gene TRBD2 over 6 matching bases. The sequenced DNA is TGCAGTGCTAAGGCAGGGAGGAGTGAGACCCAGTACTTC. Its coded protein is CSAKAGRSETQYF.